The present entry profiles one T cell receptor beta chain with its context. Method: immunoSEQ multiplex PCR; TCRdb's copy keeps in-frame clones and lacks some. The profile shows 30,000 to 35,000 clones, about 80% of them singletons. These data are taken from a study of blood T cell repertoires in COVID-19. Germline V lookup: CDR1 SGDLS, CDR2 YYNGEE. The CDR3 has 16 residues. After removal of 4 bases from V and 7 bases from J, the junction contained 13 bases not matched to a gene. V and J are TRBV9 and TRBJ2-1, with 8 bases aligning to TRBD2. The TCR comes from a man in his fifties or sixties with acute or convalescent COVID-19. Source material: peripheral blood. This chain's CDR3 is CASSYAGEREHNEQFF. Here the CDR3 DNA reads TGTGCCAGCAGCTATGCCGGGGAGCGGGAGCATAATGAGCAGTTCTTC.